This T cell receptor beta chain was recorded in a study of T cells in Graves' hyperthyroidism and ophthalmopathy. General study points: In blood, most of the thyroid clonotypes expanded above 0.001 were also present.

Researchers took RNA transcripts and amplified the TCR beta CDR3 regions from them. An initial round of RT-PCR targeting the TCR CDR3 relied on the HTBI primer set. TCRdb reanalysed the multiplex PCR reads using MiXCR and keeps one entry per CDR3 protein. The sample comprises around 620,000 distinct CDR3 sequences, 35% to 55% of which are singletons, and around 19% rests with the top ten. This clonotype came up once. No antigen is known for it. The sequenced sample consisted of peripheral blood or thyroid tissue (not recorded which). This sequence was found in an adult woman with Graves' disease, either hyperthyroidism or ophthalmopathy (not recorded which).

In nucleotides, the CDR3 is TGTGCCGTCCGGGGGACAGACTATGGCTACACCTTC. Its translation is CAVRGTDYGYTF. The genes are TRBV10-3 and TRBJ1-2; 7 positions agree with TRBD1. V was clipped by 11 bases and J by 3 bases; unmatched bases: 6. Per germline, CDR1 ENHRY and CDR2 SYGVKD. CDR3 length: 12 amino acids.